One and the same sample provided the 19 T cell receptor beta chains below, sequenced in a study of chemoradiotherapy in HPV16-positive cancers. Sequencing was performed with immunoSEQ multiplex PCR; in TCRdb, only in-frame clones are kept and a portion is missing. The sample yields about 2,000 clones, over 80% seen once. Sequenced material: tumor tissue, taken from a patient who underwent chemoradiotherapy. The source is a human donor with HPV-associated anogenital cancer.

The chain carries TRBV30 and TRBJ1-6; D is unclear. Looked up from germline, CDR1 is GTSNPN and CDR2 is SVGIG (reference sequence). V gave up 5 bases and J gave up 6 bases, with 11 bases separating them. This CDR3 comprises 13 residues. This CDR3 reads CAWGRSPNSPLHF. The DNA of the CDR3 is TGTGCCTGGGGCAGAAGTCCTAATTCACCCCTCCACTTT.

The CDR3 region is CASSLPIALGEQFF. In DNA, the CDR3 is TGTGCCAGCAGCTTACCTATCGCGCTAGGGGAGCAGTTCTTC. The V gene is TRBV11-2, the J gene TRBJ2-1; D remains unclear. The CDR3 runs to 14 residues. From germline, CDR1 is SGHAT and CDR2 FQNNGV. V lost 2 bases and J lost 10, with 15 bases in between.

This clone occurred a few times. This chain joins TRBV6-9 and TRBJ2-5; TRBD2 matches at 7 bases. Germline V lookup: CDR1 MNHGY, CDR2 SVAAGI. Trimming at V came to 3 bases and at J to 5 bases, leaving 3 bases not matched to a gene. The CDR3 consists of 13 residues. This CDR3 is CASSYPGGETQYF. DNA of the CDR3: TGTGCCAGCAGTTACCCCGGGGGGGAGACCCAGTACTTC.

The chain uses TRBV19 and TRBJ1-5, with unresolved D. Trimming removed 3 bases from V and 7 bases from J, with 7 bases in between. Germline CDR1 and CDR2: LNHDA and SQIVND (reference sequence). CDR3 length: 12 amino acids. The CDR3 is CASSINHQPQHF. In nucleotides, the CDR3 is TGTGCCAGTAGTATTAACCACCAGCCCCAGCATTTT.

The chain recombines TRBV5-1 with TRBJ2-7, with 7 bases identical to TRBD1. This CDR3 contains 13 residues. J was trimmed by 7 bases and V by 2 bases; bases with no gene match: 6. In germline, CDR1 is SGHRS, CDR2 YFSETQ. The CDR3 nucleotides are TGCGCCAGCAGCTTTACAGGGGCCGGGGAGCAGTACTTC. This sequence encodes CASSFTGAGEQYF.

The count of this clone is one. The genes are TRBV10-3 and TRBJ2-3, with D maybe TRBD2 (7 bases). V shed 7 bases and J shed 5 bases, with 16 bases lying between them. Germline V gene lookup returns CDR1 ENHRY and CDR2 SYGVKD. This CDR3 has 14 amino acids. DNA for the CDR3: TGTGCCATCAACAGGGCGGGAGAGTTAGATACGCAGTATTTT. It codes for CAINRAGELDTQYF.

The chain carries TRBV5-1 and TRBJ1-2, with 9 bases lining up with TRBD1. Trimming at V came to 3 bases and at J to 7 bases, leaving 7 bases not matched to a gene. The CDR3 consists of 14 residues. Germline loops: CDR1 SGHRS, CDR2 YFSETQ. CDR3 nucleotides: TGCGCCAGCAGCTGGGGGACAGGGAGCTCTGGCTACACCTTC. The encoded protein is CASSWGTGSSGYTF.

The gene calls are TRBV6-5 and TRBJ2-7; either TRBD1 or TRBD2 may supply D (6 bases each). There are 16 residues in the CDR3. Germline assignment: CDR1 MNHEY and CDR2 SVGAGI. Trimming took off 0 bases at V and 5 bases at J, with 17 bases between the two ends. The CDR3, as DNA: TGTGCCAGCAGTTACTCAAGCCGGGGGCGTCGGGACGAGCAGTACTTC. Its translation is CASSYSSRGRRDEQYF.

The chain employs TRBV15 and TRBJ2-6; 7 nucleotides agree with TRBD1. The CDR3 runs 15 residues. With V trimmed by 1 base and J by 3 bases, 0 bases remained unmatched. From germline, CDR1 is LNHNV and CDR2 YYDKDF (reference sequence). The CDR3 is CATSRAGGGANVLTF. The DNA for the CDR3 is TGTGCCACCAGCAGAGCAGGGGGTGGGGCCAACGTCCTGACTTTC.

The chain uses TRBV6-5 and TRBJ1-3, with D tentatively TRBD1 (6 bases). V was shortened by 6 bases and J by 0 bases, with 9 bases between the two germline ends. Germline-derived CDR1 and CDR2 are MNHEY and SVGAGI. The CDR3 runs to 14 residues. The CDR3: CASRGTLSGNTIYF. CDR3 bases: TGTGCCAGCAGGGGGACACTCTCTGGAAACACCATATATTTT.

The chain combines TRBV11-3 with TRBJ2-1; 8 positions agree with TRBD2. The CDR3 has 14 residues. CDR1 SGHNT and CDR2 YENEEA come from the germline V gene. V shed 4 bases and J 4 bases; nucleotides not matched to a gene: 3. The CDR3 bases are TGTGCCAGCAGCTCCGGGGGGGCATACAATGAGCAGTTCTTC. Its translation is CASSSGGAYNEQFF.

V is TRBV10-2 and J is TRBJ2-1, with 10 bases aligning to TRBD2. CDR1 and CDR2 (germline): WSHSY, SAAADI. This CDR3 is built from 15 residues. The junction had 7 bases not matched to a gene; V was cut back by 7 bases and J by 4 bases. The CDR3 loop is CASTGLALSYNEQFF. The CDR3 DNA sequence: TGCGCCAGCACGGGACTAGCGCTATCTTACAATGAGCAGTTCTTC.

This chain joins TRBV25-1 and TRBJ1-4; D is ambiguous. The CDR3 is 15 amino acids. V was trimmed by 2 bases and J by 0 bases, leaving 7 bases between them. Germline V gene lookup returns CDR1 MGHDK and CDR2 SYGVNS. CDR3 coding DNA: TGTGCCAGCAGTGAAGGCAGCCCAACTAATGAAAAACTGTTTTTT. Translated, it gives CASSEGSPTNEKLFF.

The chain combines TRBV27 with TRBJ2-7, with D tentatively TRBD1 (6 bases). Per germline, CDR1 MNHEY and CDR2 SMNVEV (reference sequence). The germline V and J ends were trimmed by 1 base and 6 bases, with 16 bases remaining between them. The CDR3 is 15 amino acids. The CDR3 is CASSLYNPGESEQYF. The CDR3 nucleotides read TGTGCCAGCAGTTTATACAACCCAGGGGAGAGCGAGCAGTACTTC.

The V and J genes are TRBV6-1 and TRBJ2-5, with 8 bases lining up with TRBD2. Per the germline V gene, CDR1 is MNHNS and CDR2 is SASEGT. This CDR3 comprises 13 residues. Germline trimming cut 11 bases from V and 1 base from J; bases unmatched to any gene: 6. The CDR3: CAGTRGPQETQYF. In nucleotides, the CDR3 is TGTGCCGGGACTAGAGGCCCCCAAGAGACCCAGTACTTC.

J is TRBJ1-6 and V is TRBV6-5; D call uncertain. CDR1 and CDR2 from the germline V gene are MNHEY and SVGAGI. The CDR3 contains 12 residues. V was shortened by 4 bases and J by 5 bases, with 3 bases between the two germline ends. The DNA for the CDR3 is TGTGCCAGCAGTTGGAATAATTCACCCCTCCACTTT. Protein sequence: CASSWNNSPLHF.

The chain is built from TRBV15 and TRBJ1-5; a weak D match, TRBD1 (6 bases). Germline CDR1 and CDR2: LNHNV and YYDKDF (reference sequence). This CDR3 comprises 16 residues. Trimming removed 5 bases at V and 0 bases at J, with 14 bases between. The CDR3 DNA sequence: TGTGCCACCAGCGTGTGGACAGATTATAGCAATCAGCCCCAGCATTTT. Protein sequence: CATSVWTDYSNQPQHF.

The CDR3, as DNA: TGTGCCAGCAGTTACTCGGGAAACAATCAGCCCCAGCATTTT. This gives the protein CASSYSGNNQPQHF. This chain uses TRBV6-6 with TRBJ1-5, with no clear D. The CDR3 is 14 amino acids. V lost 0 bases to trimming and J lost 3 bases, with 6 bases between them. Germline V gives CDR1 MNHNY, CDR2 SVGAGI (reference sequence).

This sequence joins TRBV5-5 and TRBJ2-3; D remains ambiguous. Trimming shortened V by 2 bases and J by 1 base, and 11 bases separated the two germline ends. CDR3 size: 15 residues. CDR1 SGHKS and CDR2 YYEKEE come from the germline V gene (reference sequence). The CDR3 DNA reads TGTGCCAGCAGCTTCCTGCCCCAGGGCACAGATACGCAGTATTTT. Translation gives CASSFLPQGTDTQYF.